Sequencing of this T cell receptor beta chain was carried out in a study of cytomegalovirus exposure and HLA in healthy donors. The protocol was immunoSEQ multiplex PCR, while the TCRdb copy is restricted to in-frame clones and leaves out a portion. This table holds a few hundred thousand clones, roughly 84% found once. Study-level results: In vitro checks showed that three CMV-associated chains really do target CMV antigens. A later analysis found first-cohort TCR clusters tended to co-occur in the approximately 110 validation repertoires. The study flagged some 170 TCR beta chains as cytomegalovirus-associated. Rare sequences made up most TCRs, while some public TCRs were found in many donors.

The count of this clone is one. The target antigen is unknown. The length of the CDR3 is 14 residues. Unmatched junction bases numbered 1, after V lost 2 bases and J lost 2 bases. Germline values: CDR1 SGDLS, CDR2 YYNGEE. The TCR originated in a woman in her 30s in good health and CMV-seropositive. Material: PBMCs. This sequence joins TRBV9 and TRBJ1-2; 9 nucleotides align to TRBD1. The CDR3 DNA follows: TGTGCCAGCAGCGTTACAGGGGGCAACTATGGCTACACCTTC. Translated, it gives CASSVTGGNYGYTF.